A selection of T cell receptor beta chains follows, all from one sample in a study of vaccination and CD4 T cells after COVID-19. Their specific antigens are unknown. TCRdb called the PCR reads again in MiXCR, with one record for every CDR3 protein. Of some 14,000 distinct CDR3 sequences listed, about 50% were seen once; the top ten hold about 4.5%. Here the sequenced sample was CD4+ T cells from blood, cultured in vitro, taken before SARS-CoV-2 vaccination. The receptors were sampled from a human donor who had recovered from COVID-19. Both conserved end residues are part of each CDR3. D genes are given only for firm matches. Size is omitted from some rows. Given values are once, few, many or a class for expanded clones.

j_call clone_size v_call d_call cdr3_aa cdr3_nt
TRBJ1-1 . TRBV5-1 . CASSLTRRNTEAFF TGCGCCAGCAGCCTCACCCGCCGGAACACTGAAGCTTTCTTT
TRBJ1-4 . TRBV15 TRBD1 CATSRDRGLGRQGREKLFF TGTGCCACCAGCAGAGACCGAGGGTTAGGTAGACAGGGACGCGAAAAACTGTTTTTT
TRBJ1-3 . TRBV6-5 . CASSYSGGNTIYF TGTGCCAGCAGTTACTCGGGAGGAAACACCATATATTTT
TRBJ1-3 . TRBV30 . CAWDVNRGNTIYF TGTGCCTGGGATGTGAACAGGGGAAACACCATATATTTT
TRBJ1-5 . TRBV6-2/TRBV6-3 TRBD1 CASNPGQGYQPQHF TGTGCCAGCAACCCGGGACAGGGTTATCAGCCCCAGCATTTT
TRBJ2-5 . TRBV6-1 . CASSRQETQYF TGTGCCAGCAGCCGACAAGAGACCCAGTACTTC
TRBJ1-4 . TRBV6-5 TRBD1 CASSSQGAPNEKLFF TGTGCCAGCAGTTCACAGGGGGCCCCTAATGAAAAACTGTTTTTT
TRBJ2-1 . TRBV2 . CASSENRDNEQFF TGTGCCAGCAGTGAAAACAGGGACAATGAGCAGTTCTTC
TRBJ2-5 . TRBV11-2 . CASSLMTSQETQYF TGTGCCAGCAGCTTAATGACTAGCCAAGAGACCCAGTACTTC
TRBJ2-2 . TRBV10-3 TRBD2 CAINLSGGHTGELFF TGTGCCATCAACCTTTCGGGGGGACACACCGGGGAGCTGTTTTTT
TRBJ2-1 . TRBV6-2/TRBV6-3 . CASSLGLTAEQFF TGTGCCAGCAGCTTAGGACTGACAGCTGAGCAGTTCTTC
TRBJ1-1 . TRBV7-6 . CASSLAGSWNTEAFF TGTGCCAGCAGCTTAGCGGGTTCCTGGAACACTGAAGCTTTCTTT
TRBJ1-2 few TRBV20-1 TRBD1 CSATGQVYGYTF TGCAGTGCTACGGGACAGGTCTATGGCTACACCTTC
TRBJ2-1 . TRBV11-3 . CASRSGPPNGNEQFF TGTGCCAGCAGATCGGGACCCCCTAATGGAAATGAGCAGTTCTTC
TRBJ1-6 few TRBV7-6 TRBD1 CASSPTGAESSYNSPLHF TGTGCCAGCAGCCCGACAGGGGCTGAGAGCTCCTATAATTCACCCCTCCACTTT
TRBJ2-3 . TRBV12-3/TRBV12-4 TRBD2 CASSPLSGLAGVTDTQYF TGTGCCAGCAGCCCCCTCTCGGGACTAGCGGGGGTAACAGATACGCAGTATTTT
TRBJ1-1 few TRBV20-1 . CSAREGSGEAFF TGCAGTGCTAGAGAGGGGTCGGGTGAAGCTTTCTTT